This TCR beta chain was sequenced during a study of blood T cell repertoires in COVID-19. In the study overall: Acute and convalescent COVID-19 samples came from the United States, Italy and Spain. PBMCs, B-cell-depleted T cells, or T cells provided the cDNA or gDNA that made up the material.

Original processing notes: Estimates of nucleated cell counts were drawn from the amplification of reference gene primers. Assay used: immunoSEQ multiplex PCR; TCRdb lists only in-frame clones, some missing. The V and J calls and clone size are taken from that table; D and trimming were inferred from the DNA. The sample includes 150,000 to 200,000 clones, around 85% of them seen just once. Germline V gives CDR1 MNHEY, CDR2 SMNVEV (reference sequence). The CDR3 has 14 amino acids. V was pared by 6 bases and J by 3 bases, with 4 bases of the junction left unmatched. The sequenced material came from peripheral blood. The origin of this receptor is a man aged 60-69 years with COVID-19, enrolled during active disease. The rearrangement joins TRBV27 to TRBJ2-7; TRBD1 agrees at 11 bases. The CDR3 protein is CASRTGTGGYEQYF. The CDR3 DNA follows: TGTGCCAGCAGAACCGGGACAGGGGGCTACGAGCAGTACTTC.